Following are 27 T cell receptor beta chains from one sample sequenced in a study of preoperative IRX-2 immunotherapy in early breast cancer. Treatment indicated: preoperative locoregional IRX-2 cytokine immunotherapy. Clones were read by immunoSEQ multiplex PCR, and TCRdb kept only the in-frame ones, dropping some. Among fewer than 25,000 clones listed, about 87% were seen once. The sample consisted of tumor tissue, taken after IRX-2 immunotherapy. All receptors derive from a human donor with breast cancer.

V gene TRBV5-4 combines with J gene TRBJ1-2; D gene unclear. The CDR3 has 13 amino acids. Germline lookup yields CDR1 SGHNT and CDR2 YYREEE (reference sequence). V lost 0 bases and J 2 bases, leaving 5 bases between the germline ends. The CDR3 DNA reads TGTGCCAGCAGCTTGGTAGGCAACTATGGCTACACCTTC. Amino acid sequence: CASSLVGNYGYTF.

V and J are TRBV14 and TRBJ2-1; D ambiguous. The V and J ends lost 0 bases and 10 bases respectively, with 7 bases between them. CDR1 and CDR2 from the germline V gene are SGHDN and FVKESK. The CDR3 sequence is 12 residues long. The CDR3 sequence is CASSQDSDEQFF. The CDR3 DNA follows: TGTGCCAGCAGCCAAGACTCAGACGAGCAGTTCTTC.

CDR3 sequence: CASTAGGGSPLHF. The CDR3, as DNA: TGTGCCAGCACGGCAGGGGGGGGTTCACCCCTCCACTTT. The rearrangement links TRBV2 to TRBJ1-6; the match to TRBD1 covers 7 bases. The trim removed 7 bases at V and 9 bases at J, leaving 6 bases unmatched. Germline CDR1 is SNHLY and CDR2 is FYNNEI. The CDR3 sequence is 13 residues long.

The chain carries TRBV9 and TRBJ1-2; 10 bases line up with TRBD1. The germline V gene encodes CDR1 SGDLS and CDR2 YYNGEE. The CDR3 consists of 15 residues. V was pared by 3 bases and J by 5 bases, with 7 bases of the junction left unmatched. This chain's CDR3 is CASSGGQGLVYGYTF. CDR3 nucleotide sequence: TGTGCCAGCAGCGGGGGACAGGGGCTTGTTTATGGCTACACCTTC.

This chain uses TRBV6-6 with TRBJ2-7; D tentatively fits TRBD1 or TRBD2 (6 bases each). CDR1 is MNHNY and CDR2 is SVGAGI in the germline V gene (reference sequence). V was cut by 7 bases and J by 2 bases, with 15 bases left in between. The CDR3 loop spans 14 amino acids. The CDR3 nucleotides are TGTGCCAGCATAGGAGGGGGGCCCCCCTACGAGCAGTACGTC. The encoded protein is CASIGGGPPYEQYV.

The chain uses TRBV19 and TRBJ2-1, with 10 bases matching TRBD1. CDR3 length: 16 amino acids. CDR1 and CDR2 (germline): LNHDA, SQIVND (reference sequence). The junction had 13 bases not matched to a gene; V was cut back by 7 bases and J by 7 bases. CDR3 nucleotide sequence: TGTGCCAGTACTCCCCTGGGGGACAGGGGAGGGAATGAGCAGTTCTTC. Translating gives CASTPLGDRGGNEQFF.

The chain links TRBV5-1 to TRBJ2-5; 11 bases map to TRBD2. The CDR3 runs 18 residues. V lost 4 bases and J lost 2; bases outside the gene matches: 13. In germline, CDR1 is SGHRS, CDR2 YFSETQ. The CDR3 protein is CASSATSTSGGYQETQYF. For the CDR3, the DNA is TGCGCCAGCAGCGCTACTTCCACTAGCGGGGGATATCAAGAGACCCAGTACTTC.

J is TRBJ2-7 and V is TRBV10-3; 7 bases align to TRBD1. CDR3 length equals 15 residues. J gave up 3 bases and V 1 base, and 6 bases lay outside the gene matches. Germline CDR1 is ENHRY and CDR2 is SYGVKD. The CDR3 nucleotides read TGTGCCATCAGTGAGTATAGGGGACAGAACTACGAGCAGTACTTC. The encoded protein is CAISEYRGQNYEQYF.

This chain uses TRBV5-1 with TRBJ2-1; no definite D call. The CDR3 consists of 12 residues. V shed 3 bases and J shed 7 bases, with 8 bases lying between them. Germline values: CDR1 SGHRS, CDR2 YFSETQ. The chain's CDR3 is CASSSRANEQFF. CDR3 bases: TGCGCCAGCAGCTCCCGAGCGAATGAGCAGTTCTTC.

V and J are TRBV7-2 and TRBJ1-5; D may be TRBD1 (5 bases). Germline assignment: CDR1 SGHTA and CDR2 FQGNSA. The CDR3 is made up of 15 amino acids. V was trimmed by 5 bases and J by 0 bases, leaving 11 bases between them. CDR3 bases: TGTGCCAGCAGCCGGGGACGTCATAGCAATCAGCCCCAGCATTTT. This sequence encodes CASSRGRHSNQPQHF.

This chain links TRBV7-7 with TRBJ2-7, with TRBD1 matching 8 bases. J was trimmed by 0 bases and V by 4 bases; bases with no gene match: 8. CDR1 is SSHAT and CDR2 is FNYEAQ in the germline V gene (reference sequence). The length of the CDR3 is 16 residues. Written as DNA, the CDR3 is TGTGCCAGCAGCTGCCACCGGGACAGGCTCTCCTACGAGCAGTACGTC. Translated, it gives CASSCHRDRLSYEQYV.

The V gene is TRBV5-6, the J gene TRBJ1-5; D is unclear. V was shortened by 3 bases and J by 3 bases, with 16 bases between the two germline ends. CDR1 SGHDT and CDR2 YYEEEE come from the germline V gene. The CDR3 spans 16 residues. CDR3 nucleotides: TGTGCCAGCAGCTCTCTGGGGTTGGTGAACAATCAGCCCCAGCATTTT. Translating gives CASSSLGLVNNQPQHF.

The chain carries TRBV4-1 and TRBJ2-7, with 10 nucleotides matching TRBD1. Germline CDR1 MGHRA, CDR2 YSYEKL. J was trimmed by 5 bases and V by 4 bases; bases with no gene match: 5. CDR3 size: 14 residues. CDR3: CASSPGTGVHEQYV. CDR3 DNA sequence: TGCGCCAGCAGCCCCGGGACAGGGGTCCACGAGCAGTACGTC.

This rearrangement joins TRBV5-4 to TRBJ1-3; 8 bases line up with TRBD1. From germline, CDR1 is SGHNT and CDR2 YYREEE (reference sequence). Germline trimming cut 4 bases from V and 0 bases from J; bases unmatched to any gene: 6. The CDR3 totals 16 residues. This chain's CDR3 is CASSVVGTGSGNTIYF. CDR3 sequence (DNA): TGTGCCAGCAGCGTAGTCGGGACAGGCTCTGGAAACACCATATATTTT.

The J gene is TRBJ2-3, the V gene TRBV10-1; 9 positions match TRBD2. The CDR3 sequence is 16 residues long. Germline trimming cut 0 bases from V and 2 bases from J; bases unmatched to any gene: 3. Germline CDR1 is WNHNN and CDR2 is SYGVQD (reference sequence). CDR3 bases: TGCGCCAGCAGTGAGTCGCGGGGGGGCACCACAGATACGCAGTATTTT. Translating it yields CASSESRGGTTDTQYF.

This sequence joins TRBV6-1 and TRBJ2-3; 9 bases fit TRBD1. Germline CDR1 is MNHNS and CDR2 is SASEGT. The J segment lost 5 bases and the V segment lost 3 bases, leaving 6 bases of the junction unmatched. The CDR3 runs to 15 residues. CDR3 region: CASSDYRGRGDTQYF. In DNA, the CDR3 is TGTGCCAGCAGTGATTACAGGGGGCGGGGAGATACGCAGTATTTT.

The genes are TRBV15 and TRBJ2-7; D is ambiguous. The CDR3 is made up of 13 amino acids. Germline V CDR1 and CDR2: LNHNV, YYDKDF (reference sequence). The germline V and J ends were trimmed by 4 bases and 2 bases, with 9 bases remaining between them. CDR3 coding DNA: TGTGCCACCAGCAAGTGGGGAACCTACGAGCAGTACGTC. Translated, it gives CATSKWGTYEQYV.

The chain couples TRBV5-1 to TRBJ1-2; 7 nucleotides match TRBD1. V trimming: 1 base; J trimming: 5 bases; junction bases outside the gene matches: 11. Germline V gene lookup returns CDR1 SGHRS and CDR2 YFSETQ. This CDR3 region has 16 residues. The CDR3 loop reads CASSLSGSGGLYGYTF. CDR3 nucleotide sequence: TGCGCCAGCAGCTTGTCGGGCTCAGGGGGATTGTATGGCTACACCTTC.

This chain uses TRBV10-3 with TRBJ2-3, with 8 positions matching TRBD2. There are 14 residues in the CDR3. The V gene end was trimmed by 10 bases and the J gene end by 2 bases; junction bases not matched to a gene: 8. CDR1 and CDR2 (germline): ENHRY, SYGVKD. The CDR3 loop is CATTGRGDTDTQYF. The CDR3 DNA reads TGTGCCACCACGGGGCGGGGGGACACAGATACGCAGTATTTT.

The chain employs TRBV10-3 and TRBJ1-1; D remains unclear. V was trimmed by 1 base and J by 4 bases, leaving 10 bases between them. CDR1 ENHRY and CDR2 SYGVKD come from the germline V gene. The CDR3 is 14 residues long. The chain's CDR3 is CAISEYRVGTEAFF. DNA for the CDR3: TGTGCCATCAGTGAGTATAGAGTCGGCACTGAAGCTTTCTTT.

The gene calls are TRBV27 and TRBJ2-7, with 10 nucleotides matching TRBD1. The germline V gene has CDR1 MNHEY and CDR2 SMNVEV (reference sequence). The CDR3 loop spans 14 amino acids. J was trimmed by 7 bases and V by 3 bases; bases with no gene match: 6. The CDR3 nucleotides are TGTGCCAGCAGTTTGGGACAGGGGTGGGGGGAGCAGTACGTC. Its protein product is CASSLGQGWGEQYV.

This clone was seen a few times. V gene TRBV27 combines with J gene TRBJ2-6, with D perhaps matching TRBD2 (6 bases). The germline gives CDR1 MNHEY, CDR2 SMNVEV (reference sequence). V lost 3 bases to trimming and J lost 3 bases, with 9 bases between them. This CDR3 region has 15 residues. The CDR3 is CASSFWRDGANVLTF. The CDR3 DNA follows: TGTGCCAGCAGTTTTTGGCGGGATGGGGCCAACGTCCTGACTTTC.

The J gene is TRBJ2-7, the V gene TRBV2, with a possible D match to TRBD1 (5 bases). This CDR3 has 12 residues. Germline V gene data show CDR1 as SNHLY and CDR2 as FYNNEI. Deletions cut 2 bases from V and 4 bases from J, with 6 bases between. CDR3 DNA: TGTGCCAGCAGTGAAAGGGGTTACGAGCAGTACTTC. This sequence encodes CASSERGYEQYF. Full variable domain (outside the CDR3, taken from reference TRBV2 and TRBJ2-7): EPEVTQTPSHQVTQMGQEVILRCVPISNHLYFYWYRQILGQKVEFLVSFYNNEISEKSEIFDDQFSVERPDGSNFTLKIRSTKLEDSAMYFCASSERGYEQYFGPGTRLTVT.

The chain combines TRBV11-2 with TRBJ2-6; D ambiguous. Germline V gene sequence: CDR1 SGHAT, CDR2 FQNNGV. This CDR3 has 15 residues. The V gene lost 5 bases and the J gene lost 1 base, with 9 bases spanning the gap. CDR3 in DNA: TGTGCCAGCAGCCTTAGCTCGTCTGGGGCCAACGTCCTGACTTTC. Amino acid sequence: CASSLSSSGANVLTF.

The rearrangement joins TRBV27 to TRBJ1-6, with D perhaps matching TRBD1 (6 bases). Germline V gives CDR1 MNHEY, CDR2 SMNVEV (reference sequence). This CDR3 comprises 15 residues. The ends were cut back, 2 bases at V and 6 bases at J, with 11 bases in the middle. CDR3 protein: CASSLNRVGNSPLHF. CDR3 bases: TGTGCCAGCAGTTTAAACAGGGTGGGTAATTCACCCCTCCACTTT.

V is TRBV7-8 and J is TRBJ1-4; D perhaps matches TRBD1 (5 bases). The V end was cut by 8 bases, the J end by 0 bases, with 13 bases between. Germline CDR1 is SGHVS and CDR2 is FQNEAQ. The CDR3 is made up of 15 amino acids. The CDR3 loop is CASSGGRATNEKLFF. Written as DNA, the CDR3 is TGTGCCAGCTCTGGGGGAAGAGCAACTAATGAAAAACTGTTTTTT.

The chain couples TRBV5-1 to TRBJ1-5; 8 nucleotides agree with TRBD1. Germline V CDR1 and CDR2: SGHRS, YFSETQ. V was pared by 4 bases and J by 6 bases, with 9 bases of the junction left unmatched. The CDR3 has 15 amino acids. The CDR3 DNA follows: TGCGCCAGCAGCCCTGGACAGGGAAGGACTCAGCCCCAGCATTTT. This sequence encodes CASSPGQGRTQPQHF.